This TCR beta chain was sequenced for a study of CD4+ T cells in melanoma. Study conclusions and caveats: Neoantigen-specific CD4+ T cells in melanoma reportedly had diverse differentiation states.

Losses at the gene ends were 4 bases for V and 9 bases for J; bases not matched to a gene: 8. In germline, CDR1 is SGHDT, CDR2 YYEEEE. CDR3 length: 15 residues. Repertoires were generated with immunoSEQ multiplex PCR, while TCRdb's copy carries only in-frame clones and drops some. Among about 15,000 clones, around four fifths were seen once, and the ten largest hold 6.4%. In this sample, this clone turned up a few times. Its matching antigen is unknown. The V and J genes are TRBV5-6 and TRBJ1-6, with 9 positions matching TRBD1. Sequencing used cells from a culture (not recorded whether cultured in vitro). The source of this sequence is a human donor with melanoma. As DNA, the CDR3 is TGTGCCAGCAGCCCGCGGGACAGGGTGAGTTCACCCCTCCACTTT. Translated: CASSPRDRVSSPLHF.